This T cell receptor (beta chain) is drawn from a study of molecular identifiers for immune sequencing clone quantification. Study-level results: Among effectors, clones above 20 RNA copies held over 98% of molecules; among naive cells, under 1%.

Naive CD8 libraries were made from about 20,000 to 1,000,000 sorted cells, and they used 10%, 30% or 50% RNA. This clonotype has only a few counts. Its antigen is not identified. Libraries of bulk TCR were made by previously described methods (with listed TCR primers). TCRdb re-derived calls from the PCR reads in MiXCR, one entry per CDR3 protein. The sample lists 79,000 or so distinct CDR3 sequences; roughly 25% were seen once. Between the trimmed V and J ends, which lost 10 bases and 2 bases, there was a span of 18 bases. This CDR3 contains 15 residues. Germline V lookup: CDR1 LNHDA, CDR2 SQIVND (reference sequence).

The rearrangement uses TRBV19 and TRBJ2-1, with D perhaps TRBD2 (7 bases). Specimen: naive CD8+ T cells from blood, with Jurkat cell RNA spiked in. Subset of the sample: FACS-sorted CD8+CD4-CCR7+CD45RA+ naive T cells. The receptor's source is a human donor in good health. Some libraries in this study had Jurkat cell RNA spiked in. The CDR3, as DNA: TGTGCCACCTCGAAGGGGGGGGTGACCTACAATGAGCAGTTCTTC. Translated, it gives CATSKGGVTYNEQFF.